The 12 T cell receptor beta chains reported below all come from one sample, sequenced in a study of STAT5B mutations in CD4+ large granular lymphocyte leukemia. The protocol was immunoSEQ multiplex PCR, while the TCRdb copy is restricted to in-frame clones and leaves out a portion. The sample carries 35,000 or so clones, roughly 71% recorded once. Sequences were obtained from CD4+ T cells from blood buffy coats. These TCRs come from a human donor in good health.

The chain links TRBV18 to TRBJ2-7; 14 bases line up with TRBD2. Germline V lookup: CDR1 KGHSH, CDR2 LQKENI. Unmatched junction bases numbered 11, after V lost 6 bases and J lost 7 bases. The CDR3 runs to 16 residues. This chain's CDR3 is CASSPGLAGAGGEQYF. The CDR3 DNA follows: TGTGCCAGCTCTCCGGGACTAGCGGGGGCCGGCGGGGAGCAGTACTTC. Together with reference TRBV18 and TRBJ2-7, the CDR3 gives the full variable domain: NAGVMQNPRHLVRRRGQEARLRCSPMKGHSHVYWYRQLPEEGLKFMVYLQKENIIDESGMPKERFSAEFPKEGPSILRIQQVVRGDSAAYFCASSPGLAGAGGEQYFGPGTRLTVT.

The chain combines TRBV5-6 with TRBJ2-5; D remains ambiguous. V shed 0 bases and J shed 3 bases, with 12 bases lying between them. Germline-derived CDR1 and CDR2 are SGHDT and YYEEEE. This CDR3 region has 15 residues. Here the CDR3 DNA reads TGTGCCAGCAGCTTGGCCATGTCCAGGAAAGAGACCCAGTACTTC. It encodes CASSLAMSRKETQYF.

This clone was counted only a few times. V is TRBV7-9 and J is TRBJ1-2, with D unclear. This CDR3 spans 13 amino acids. With 4 bases removed from V and 4 bases from J, the gap between germline ends came to 10 bases. Looked up from germline, CDR1 is SEHNR and CDR2 is FQNEAQ (reference sequence). The CDR3 here is CASSSRILYGYTF. The CDR3 DNA follows: TGTGCCAGCAGCTCAAGGATCCTCTATGGCTACACCTTC.

This clone showed up just once. This chain connects TRBV19 to TRBJ2-2, with 12 bases that match TRBD1. This CDR3 has 14 amino acids. The germline V gene encodes CDR1 LNHDA and CDR2 SQIVND (reference sequence). The ends lost 6 bases at V and 6 bases at J; junction bases unmatched: 2. CDR3 nucleotide sequence: TGTGCCAGTAGGGGGACAGGGGGCCCCGGGGAGCTGTTTTTT. It is translated as CASRGTGGPGELFF.

The chain is built from TRBV19 and TRBJ2-2; D might be TRBD2 (5 bases). V shed 4 bases and J shed 3 bases, with 15 bases lying between them. This CDR3 spans 16 amino acids. Germline assignment: CDR1 LNHDA and CDR2 SQIVND (reference sequence). The CDR3 nucleotides are TGTGCCAGTAGTAGGTCGAGGGCCGGGGACACCGGGGAGCTGTTTTTT. Residues: CASSRSRAGDTGELFF.

This sequence joins TRBV18 and TRBJ2-3; D is uncertain. Germline CDR1 reads KGHSH; CDR2 reads LQKENI. This CDR3 is 15 amino acids long. V was cut by 4 bases and J by 2 bases, with 13 bases left in between. The CDR3 region is CASSQRTAITDTQYF. For the CDR3, the DNA is TGTGCCAGCTCACAGCGCACAGCCATCACAGATACGCAGTATTTT.

The J gene is TRBJ1-2, the V gene TRBV4-3; a possible D gene is TRBD1 (6 bases). There are 14 residues in the CDR3. V was pared by 0 bases and J by 7 bases, with 12 bases between. Germline values: CDR1 LGHNA, CDR2 YSLEER. The CDR3 loop is CASSQEGGRGGYTF. DNA of the CDR3: TGCGCCAGCAGCCAAGAGGGGGGGCGAGGTGGCTACACCTTC.

This clone was detected a few times. The chain has TRBV28 and TRBJ1-2; D is uncertain. Trimming took off 8 bases at V and 2 bases at J, with 6 bases between the two ends. This CDR3 comprises 11 residues. The germline gives CDR1 MDHEN, CDR2 SYDVKM. The CDR3 DNA sequence: TGTGCCAGCGGAACCAACTATGGCTACACCTTC. As protein: CASGTNYGYTF.

This clone has just one count. This chain uses TRBV7-9 with TRBJ2-1; TRBD2 aligns across 7 bases. Germline CDR1 is SEHNR and CDR2 is FQNEAQ (reference sequence). Trimming at V came to 5 bases and at J to 0 bases, leaving 4 bases not matched to a gene. The CDR3 runs 15 residues. The CDR3 region is CASSPREGSYNEQFF. As DNA, the CDR3 is TGTGCCAGCAGCCCGAGGGAGGGCTCCTACAATGAGCAGTTCTTC.

This clone was found a few times. The chain combines TRBV6-5 with TRBJ1-5; D is ambiguous. Germline assignment: CDR1 MNHEY and CDR2 SVGAGI. The V gene lost 4 bases and the J gene lost 4 bases, with 8 bases spanning the gap. The CDR3 extends over 13 amino acids. In DNA form, the CDR3 reads TGTGCCAGCAGTTCTCAACAGAATCAGCCCCAGCATTTT. This sequence encodes CASSSQQNQPQHF.

This chain connects TRBV21-1 to TRBJ2-5; the table's TRBD1 call for D was not verified on the DNA. TRBV21-1 constitutes a pseudogene. CDR3 size: 17 residues. This chain's CDR3 is CASSKFGTGRGQETQYF. DNA of the CDR3: TGTGCCAGCAGCAAATTCGGGACAGGGAGAGGACAAGAGACCCAGTACTTC.

The chain recombines TRBV18 with TRBJ2-5; D is unresolved. The germline V and J ends were trimmed by 2 bases and 0 bases, with 4 bases remaining between them. The CDR3 is 13 amino acids. CDR1 and CDR2 (germline): KGHSH, LQKENI. CDR3 region: CASSPSHQETQYF. CDR3 coding DNA: TGTGCCAGCTCACCAAGCCACCAAGAGACCCAGTACTTC. Combining the CDR3 with reference TRBV18 and TRBJ2-5 gives the whole variable domain NAGVMQNPRHLVRRRGQEARLRCSPMKGHSHVYWYRQLPEEGLKFMVYLQKENIIDESGMPKERFSAEFPKEGPSILRIQQVVRGDSAAYFCASSPSHQETQYFGPGTRLLVL.